This T cell receptor (beta chain) emerged from a study of blood T cell repertoires in COVID-19. Those enrolled, adults aged about 18 to 89 years, came from about two dozen US areas. Authors' processing steps: Amplification of reference gene primers was used by the study to estimate nucleated cell counts. Profiling relied on immunoSEQ multiplex PCR, and the TCRdb table lists in-frame clones only, not all of them. That table furnishes V, J and clone size, whereas the DNA furnished D and trimming. The sample has roughly 330,000 clones; over 75% are singletons. Germline CDR1 reads MDHEN; CDR2 reads SYDVKM. This CDR3 has 15 amino acids. Trimming left V 5 bases short and J 1 base short, with 15 bases between.

The rearrangement links TRBV28 to TRBJ2-7; D may be TRBD2 (5 bases). Input material: PBMCs or T cells enriched from blood (not recorded which). The clonotype was recovered from a man younger than 40 who had recovered from COVID-19. The CDR3: CASSPPPGVSYEQYF. The CDR3 nucleotides are TGTGCCAGCAGTCCTCCCCCCGGGGTATCCTACGAGCAGTACTTC.